One TCR beta chain is described in this entry. This clonotype was found many times. The antigen it recognizes is unknown. No base-level quality is on record; no much larger clone is a single base apart. The record originates from a study of T and B cells in COVID-19 patients (dated by TCRdb to the early 2020s). Regarding the study in general: In this study, adaptive immunity was profiled in COVID-19 patients who either had active infection or had recovered, using TRB and IGH repertoire sequencing of peripheral blood. A recovered cohort included more than 15 patients who provided roughly 20 samples, and most of these patients had mild to moderate COVID-19 treated on an outpatient basis. A median age of roughly 34 years was recorded in the recovered cohort versus approximately 70 years in the active-infection cohort. Of the roughly 22 patients in the active-infection cohort, 12 were critically ill and needed mechanical ventilation or ECMO. Comorbidities linked to unfavorable COVID-19 outcome were present in about 90% of the 20 patients in the active-infection cohort. The repository of TCR and BCR sequences included about 69 time points from more than 35 patients, and more than 7 million TCR sequences were analysed. Because samples were available both during active disease and after recovery, a couple of patients were counted in both the recovered and the active cohorts. Repertoire analyses used an age-matched reference group of 35 to 40 healthy donors who were negative for COVID-19 antibodies as the comparison. As many as 9 follow-up blood samples were taken per patient, and some of the samples covered different disease stages within the same individual.

The instrument given in TCRdb is Illumina MiSeq. Multiplex PCR with BIOMED2 TRB-A/B primer pools was used to amplify the TRB rearrangements. Illumina-compatible adapters and 7-nucleotide sample barcodes were attached to the amplicons through two consecutive PCRs. Phusion HS II polymerase was used for all library PCRs. Amplicons were gel-purified with the NucleoSpin Gel and PCR Clean-up kit, quantified on Qubit, and pooled at about 4 nM. Amplicon pool quality was checked on an Agilent 2100 Bioanalyzer before Illumina next-generation sequencing. Concerning the study's data processing: Annotation of TRB rearrangements was done in MiXCR 3.0.8 with the default MiXCR reference library. Non-productive reads and sequences with fewer than 2 reads were removed, and each unique CDR3 nucleotide sequence was counted as one clone. R 3.5.1 was used to calculate clonality, diversity, richness and V-J gene usage. GLIPH2 was used to cluster TCRs by CDR3 similarity, and OLGA was used to calculate generation probabilities. GLIPH2 clusters were kept only if they contained at least four unique TCR clonotypes found in at least three individuals. The public sequencing data were trimmed at Q25 with fastp and processed into clonotypes with MiXCR by TCRdb, which kept only in-frame beta chains. Here each entry gathers all rows of one CDR3 protein and keeps the most common genes and DNA. TCRdb assigned the V and J calls; the authors' analysis was not used. In all, the sample holds about 14,000 distinct CDR3 sequences, and more than 25% of those were seen once. The top ten clonotypes cover roughly 7% of the sample.

Genomic DNA extracted from blood, in amounts of 250-500 ng, served as the starting material for amplifying TRB repertoires. What the research found in general, with its limitations: Specific T cell subsets (CD4+/Treg/CD8+) and sorted SARS-CoV-2-responsive or tetramer+ T cells had not yet been sequenced, with those experiments still ongoing. Blood samples from mildly ill patients during symptoms and early samples from severe cases were scarce. In active COVID-19, TRB repertoires were highly clonal, while at recovery, diversity and richness increased above the levels seen in healthy donors. The reported TCR clusters were said to need prospective validation before any clinical use. The cohort was judged too small for assessing how HLA contributes to COVID-19 susceptibility or severity. The recovered cohort had 2,400 or so exclusive TCR clusters, including around 30 low-pGen clusters. In patients with COVID-19, the usage of TRBV/TRBJ genes was reported to be strongly skewed.

Spanning cysteine to phenylalanine, the CDR3 consists of 14 amino acids. CDR3 DNA only is kept here, 42 bases in frame from base 1. The CDR1 and CDR2 encoded by the germline V gene (reference sequence) are SGHNT and YYREEE. The trim is 4 bases for V and 0 bases for J, with a gap of 10 bases between the germline ends. The source material was blood. The V and J genes are TRBV5-4 and TRBJ2-5; the D region possibly corresponds to TRBD1 (5 bases align). The sequence came from a human donor who had recovered from COVID-19. The sequenced DNA is TGTGCCAGCAGCCAAGGGGTAGACCAAGAGACCCAGTACTTC. Translated, this gives CASSQGVDQETQYF.